This T cell receptor beta chain originates from a study of shared clonotypes between healthy human individuals. Notes on the study in general: Clonotype sharing among donors, it was expected, would be affected by sequencing depth.

Each donor was a Caucasian adult residing in Nashville, Tennessee. Concerning this clone: No antigen is known for it.

V gave up 7 bases and J gave up 4 bases, with 11 bases separating them. Per germline, CDR1 SQVTM and CDR2 ANQGSEA. The CDR3 sequence is 12 residues long. The authors distributed each subset's genomic DNA evenly over several immunoSEQ plates. TCRdb's table, derived via immunoSEQ multiplex PCR, lists solely in-frame clones and lacks some. The data hold around 510,000 clones, with roughly four fifths observed a single time. The receptor was isolated from a woman aged 40-49 years in good health. Some clones in this sample may be carry-over from other donors' samples. Sequencing input: PBMCs. The chain employs TRBV29-1 and TRBJ2-1; maybe TRBD2 (6 bases). CDR3 DNA: TGCAGCGGAGCTAGCGAGTACAATGAGCAGTTCTTC. This translates into CSGASEYNEQFF.